The 16 T cell receptor beta chains presented below share a single source sample, sequenced in a study of blood T cell repertoires in COVID-19. Sequencing was performed with immunoSEQ multiplex PCR; in TCRdb, only in-frame clones are kept and a portion is missing. Of about 240,000 clones listed, more than 75% are singletons. Specimen: PBMCs or T cells enriched from blood (not recorded which). Every receptor here comes from a woman aged 40 to 49 with acute COVID-19.

The chain recombines TRBV10-3 with TRBJ1-5; 7 nucleotides align to TRBD1. The CDR3 sequence is 15 residues long. Germline V gene sequence: CDR1 ENHRY, CDR2 SYGVKD. V gave up 5 bases and J gave up 0 bases; unmatched junction bases: 4. The DNA of the CDR3 is TGTGCCATCAGTCGGGACAGCCCTAGCAATCAGCCCCAGCATTTT. It yields the protein CAISRDSPSNQPQHF.

V is TRBV29-1 and J is TRBJ2-3, with 7 nucleotides matching TRBD2. V gave up 4 bases and J gave up 10 bases; unmatched junction bases: 5. This CDR3 region has 11 residues. Germline V CDR1 and CDR2: SQVTM, ANQGSEA. CDR3 in DNA: TGCAGCGTTGGTGGGAGGGAGTCGCAGTATTTT. Protein sequence: CSVGGRESQYF.

This clone appeared a single time. This sequence joins TRBV5-1 and TRBJ2-1, with 9 bases fitting TRBD2. Germline loops: CDR1 SGHRS, CDR2 YFSETQ. V lost 5 bases and J lost 4; bases outside the gene matches: 7. CDR3 length equals 15 residues. Here the CDR3 DNA reads TGCGCCAGCAGTGGAGCGGGAGGTCGGTACAATGAGCAGTTCTTC. Translated: CASSGAGGRYNEQFF. The full variable domain, its missing parts supplied by reference TRBV5-1 and TRBJ2-1, is KAGVTQTPRYLIKTRGQQVTLSCSPISGHRSVSWYQQTPGQGLQFLFEYFSETQRNKGNFPGRFSGRQFSNSRSEMNVSTLELGDSALYLCASSGAGGRYNEQFFGPGTRLTVL.

The chain uses TRBV19 and TRBJ1-2, with D perhaps TRBD1 (5 bases). Trimming left V 7 bases short and J 2 bases short, with 14 bases between. Germline lookup yields CDR1 LNHDA and CDR2 SQIVND (reference sequence). The CDR3 runs to 14 residues. The CDR3 spells CASTLPRGNYGYTF. The CDR3 coding sequence is TGTGCCAGTACCCTTCCTAGGGGAAACTATGGCTACACCTTC.

On this clone itself: Other DNA sequences in this specimen translate into the identical CDR3. J is TRBJ1-6 and V is TRBV5-1; D may be TRBD1 (6 bases). V was clipped by 0 bases and J by 7 bases, with 8 bases between them. Germline V gene sequence: CDR1 SGHRS, CDR2 YFSETQ. CDR3 length: 14 residues. CDR3: CASSLGGGNSPLHF. CDR3 DNA sequence: TGCGCCAGCAGCTTGGGGGGGGGCAATTCACCCCTCCACTTT.

V is TRBV6-5 and J is TRBJ2-7; possible D gene TRBD2, 5 bases. Trimming cost V 6 bases and J 3 bases, with 12 bases left between them. CDR1 is MNHEY, CDR2 SVGAGI, per germline. The CDR3 loop spans 13 amino acids. DNA of the CDR3: TGTGCCAGCAGCCCGTCGGGGAGCTACGAGCAGTACTTC. This sequence encodes CASSPSGSYEQYF.

This clone was recorded many times. The chain recombines TRBV18 with TRBJ1-1; the match to TRBD1 covers 8 bases. The CDR3 contains 15 residues. The V gene's germline CDR1 is KGHSH and CDR2 LQKENI. The V gene end was trimmed by 6 bases and the J gene end by 4 bases; junction bases not matched to a gene: 10. CDR3 region: CASSPMGTGSTEAFF. CDR3 bases: TGTGCCAGCTCCCCTATGGGGACAGGAAGCACTGAAGCTTTCTTT. Filled out from reference TRBV18 and TRBJ1-1, the complete variable domain reads NAGVMQNPRHLVRRRGQEARLRCSPMKGHSHVYWYRQLPEEGLKFMVYLQKENIIDESGMPKERFSAEFPKEGPSILRIQQVVRGDSAAYFCASSPMGTGSTEAFFGQGTRLTVV.

The CDR3 loop is CSVDLDRGEAFF. The CDR3 DNA reads TGCAGCGTTGACCTGGACAGGGGTGAAGCTTTCTTT. V usage is TRBV29-1 and J usage is TRBJ1-1; 9 bases map to TRBD1. The CDR3 spans 12 residues. CDR1 and CDR2 from the germline V gene are SQVTM and ANQGSEA. J was trimmed by 7 bases and V by 3 bases; bases with no gene match: 3.

V usage is TRBV19 and J usage is TRBJ2-7; D ambiguous. Trimming cost V 5 bases and J 0 bases, with 11 bases left between them. The CDR3 is 14 residues long. CDR1 and CDR2 from the germline V gene are LNHDA and SQIVND (reference sequence). The CDR3 here is CASSGQFSSYEQYF. The CDR3 DNA is TGTGCCAGTAGTGGGCAGTTTAGCTCCTACGAGCAGTACTTC. Full variable domain (remainder filled in from reference TRBV19 and TRBJ2-7): DGGITQSPKYLFRKEGQNVTLSCEQNLNHDAMYWYRQDPGQGLRLIYYSQIVNDFQKGDIAEGYSVSREKKESFPLTVTSAQKNPTAFYLCASSGQFSSYEQYFGPGTRLTVT.

Here the CDR3 DNA reads TGTGCCAGCAGTCGGACAGGGGAAGGGACTGAAGCTTTCTTT. Its protein product is CASSRTGEGTEAFF. The chain has TRBV6-5 and TRBJ1-1; 9 bases align to TRBD1. The germline CDR1 and CDR2 sequences are MNHEY and SVGAGI. This CDR3 has 14 amino acids. After removal of 5 bases from V and 5 bases from J, the junction contained 6 bases not matched to a gene.

This chain links TRBV19 with TRBJ1-1, with D hard to call. Deletions cut 8 bases from V and 1 base from J, with 8 bases between. The CDR3 has 12 amino acids. Germline V gene lookup returns CDR1 LNHDA and CDR2 SQIVND (reference sequence). The CDR3 nucleotides are TGTGCCAGTTCCGGGAGGAACACTGAAGCTTTCTTT. Protein: CASSGRNTEAFF.

The V and J genes are TRBV6-5 and TRBJ2-7, with D possibly matching TRBD2 (6 bases). Germline loops: CDR1 MNHEY, CDR2 SVGAGI. With 8 bases removed from V and 7 bases from J, the gap between germline ends came to 21 bases. The CDR3 has 14 residues. The DNA for the CDR3 is TGTGCCAGCCCCGTACCGGGAAGGGCGGGGGAGCAGTACTTC. Amino acid sequence: CASPVPGRAGEQYF.

This chain links TRBV5-1 with TRBJ2-7; D might be TRBD2 (5 bases). Between the trimmed V and J ends, which lost 2 bases and 5 bases, there was a span of 11 bases. Looked up from germline, CDR1 is SGHRS and CDR2 is YFSETQ. The CDR3 covers 13 residues. The chain's CDR3 is CASSFGGQDEQYF. In DNA, the CDR3 is TGCGCCAGCAGCTTCGGCGGGCAGGACGAGCAGTACTTC.

This sequence joins TRBV4-1 and TRBJ2-1, with 8 nucleotides matching TRBD1. This CDR3 has 18 residues. From germline, CDR1 is MGHRA and CDR2 YSYEKL. The junction had 13 bases not matched to a gene; V was cut back by 0 bases and J by 6 bases. CDR3 DNA sequence: TGCGCCAGCAGCCAAGACATATTACGGGGACAGGAGGTCAATGAGCAGTTCTTC. This sequence encodes CASSQDILRGQEVNEQFF.

The chain carries TRBV24-1 and TRBJ2-3, with D possibly TRBD2 on 5 matching bases. The CDR3 contains 14 residues. Germline V gene data show CDR1 as KGHDR and CDR2 as SFDVKD. V was pared by 4 bases and J by 4 bases, with 11 bases between. CDR3 bases: TGTGCCACCAGTGAAGAGGGAAGGGCAGATACGCAGTATTTT. This translates into CATSEEGRADTQYF.

The CDR3 loop is CASSPRGQGVGQPQHF. CDR3 bases: TGTGCCAGCTCCCCCCGGGGACAGGGGGTCGGGCAGCCCCAGCATTTT. The chain employs TRBV18 and TRBJ1-5; 11 nucleotides match TRBD1. Trimming cost V 6 bases and J 7 bases; bases outside gene matches: 11. CDR1 and CDR2 (germline): KGHSH, LQKENI. The CDR3 has 16 amino acids.